This is a list of T cell receptor beta chains from one sample in a study of cytomegalovirus exposure and HLA in healthy donors. Some clones are missing from TCRdb's copy, which holds only in-frame ones; the method was immunoSEQ multiplex PCR. The sample lists about 130,000 clones; 79% were seen once. Sequences were obtained from PBMCs. The receptor set was obtained from a middle-aged man in good health and CMV-seropositive. Each CDR3 is given with its conserved first and last residue. The D gene is left open where the match is weak. Part of the rows lack a size; the others show once, few, many or a class for expanded clones.

size	V	D	J	CDR3	DNA
NA	TRBV7-2	TRBD1	TRBJ1-2	CASSSGTGAYGYTF	TGTGCCAGCAGCTCCGGGACAGGGGCTTATGGCTACACCTTC
few	TRBV15	NA	TRBJ2-3	CATGVGGDPTDTQYF	TGTGCCACCGGAGTAGGGGGGGACCCCACAGATACGCAGTATTTT
NA	TRBV30	TRBD2	TRBJ2-1	CAWGKGLAGGKNEQFF	TGTGCCTGGGGGAAGGGACTAGCGGGAGGAAAAAATGAGCAGTTCTTC
NA	TRBV7-9	TRBD1	TRBJ2-7	CSSSWGTGSGEQYF	TGTTCCAGCAGCTGGGGGACAGGGAGTGGGGAGCAGTACTTC
once	TRBV27	NA	TRBJ2-1	CASSPGLHNEQFF	TGTGCCAGCAGTCCAGGACTGCACAATGAGCAGTTCTTC
once	TRBV30	NA	TRBJ2-5	CAWSVYGFETQYF	TGTGCCTGGAGTGTATACGGGTTCGAGACCCAGTACTTC
NA	TRBV10-3	NA	TRBJ1-5	CAISEIQGGQPQHF	TGTGCCATCAGTGAGATCCAGGGTGGCCAGCCCCAGCATTTT
NA	TRBV6-9	NA	TRBJ1-5	CASSYGSAANQPQHF	TGTGCCAGCAGTTATGGGTCGGCGGCCAATCAGCCCCAGCATTTT
NA	TRBV6-5	TRBD1	TRBJ2-3	CASTRTGVTDTQYF	TGTGCCAGCACCCGGACAGGGGTGACAGATACGCAGTATTTT
once	TRBV5-1	NA	TRBJ2-7	CASSGLGAGVYEQYF	TGCGCCAGCAGCGGTCTGGGGGCGGGAGTCTACGAGCAGTACTTC
NA	TRBV27	NA	TRBJ1-1	CASRRGVMSEAFF	TGTGCCAGTAGAAGAGGAGTAATGTCTGAAGCTTTCTTT
NA	TRBV27	NA	TRBJ1-6	CATRTGSSYNSPLHF	TGTGCCACCCGGACGGGAAGCTCCTATAATTCACCCCTCCACTTT
NA	TRBV4-2	TRBD2	TRBJ2-7	CASSPSGPFSYEQYF	TGTGCCAGCAGCCCTAGCGGACCATTTTCCTACGAGCAGTACTTC
NA	TRBV9	TRBD1	TRBJ2-3	CASSVAVGQGGAGTQYF	TGTGCCAGCAGCGTAGCAGTGGGACAGGGGGGGGCGGGGACGCAGTATTTT
few	TRBV7-6	NA	TRBJ1-3	CASSLVTGTGNTIYF	TGTGCCAGCAGCTTAGTTACAGGGACTGGAAACACCATATATTTT
NA	TRBV10-3	TRBD1	TRBJ1-1	CAIGRSLGQGDTEAFF	TGTGCCATCGGTCGGAGTTTAGGACAGGGGGACACTGAAGCTTTCTTT
NA	TRBV28	NA	TRBJ2-2	CASGPQELFF	TGTGCCAGCGGCCCTCAGGAGCTGTTTTTT
once	TRBV2	TRBD1	TRBJ1-5	CASRPGLYRGGPQHF	TGTGCCAGCAGGCCGGGACTCTACAGGGGAGGGCCCCAGCATTTT